These 5 T cell receptor beta chains originate from one sample sequenced in a study of human T cells and chemical hapten exposure. MiXCR was run by TCRdb on the RACE reads, yielding one entry per CDR3 protein. The sample has approximately 74,000 distinct CDR3 sequences, approximately 29% seen once; the top ten hold over 7.5%. The time point is: patch test 1, 2 weeks after DPC sensitization. Sample treatment: therapeutic diphenylcyclopropenone sensitization with weekly scalp DPC. The sequencing used whole blood, collected in connection with sensitization to the hapten diphenylcyclopropenone (DPC). The receptor source for this set is a man in his forties with alopecia areata. Some clones in this sample may be carry-over from other donors' samples.

This clonotype was observed a handful of times. V usage is TRBV28 and J usage is TRBJ2-1; 13 bases map to TRBD2. CDR1 MDHEN and CDR2 SYDVKM come from the germline V gene. This CDR3 is 17 amino acids long. V was clipped by 3 bases and J by 7 bases; unmatched bases: 9. CDR3 sequence: CASSFPIGLAGVNEQFF. The CDR3 coding sequence is TGTGCCAGCAGTTTCCCCATAGGACTAGCGGGAGTAAATGAGCAGTTCTTC.

This clonotype was seen a handful of times. The V gene is TRBV4-1, the J gene TRBJ1-5; D is uncertain. The V gene lost 3 bases and the J gene lost 2 bases, with 8 bases spanning the gap. Germline V gives CDR1 MGHRA, CDR2 YSYEKL. The CDR3 has 14 residues. This CDR3 reads CASSHASGNQPQHF. The CDR3 nucleotides are TGCGCCAGCAGCCACGCGTCGGGCAATCAGCCCCAGCATTTT.

The V and J genes are TRBV28 and TRBJ2-7; 9 bases are a match to TRBD2. Germline V gene lookup returns CDR1 MDHEN and CDR2 SYDVKM. The CDR3 totals 14 residues. The junction had 6 bases not matched to a gene; V was cut back by 2 bases and J by 7 bases. The CDR3 DNA reads TGTGCCAGCAGTTTAATAGCGGGAGTAAGGGAGCAGTACTTC. Protein product: CASSLIAGVREQYF.

This clonotype was observed a few times. This chain joins TRBV28 and TRBJ1-2; no clear D gene. This CDR3 contains 12 residues. CDR1 is MDHEN, CDR2 SYDVKM, per germline. Trimming cost V 3 bases and J 7 bases, with 9 bases left between them. CDR3 in amino acids: CASSLRGLGYTF. The CDR3, as DNA: TGTGCCAGCAGTTTGAGAGGGCTTGGCTACACCTTC.

Only a few counts were recorded for this clonotype. The rearrangement joins TRBV4-2 to TRBJ2-7; D may correspond to TRBD1 or TRBD2 (5 bases each). Trimming stripped 1 base from V and 2 bases from J, with 21 bases between. CDR3 size: 18 residues. Germline V lookup: CDR1 LGHNA, CDR2 YNFKEQ. The CDR3 DNA is TGTGCCAGCAGCCAAGCGGAAGTGGGACCGCGGTCTGCCTACGAGCAGTACTTC. The encoded protein is CASSQAEVGPRSAYEQYF.